This passage covers 23 T cell receptor beta chains from one sample sequenced in a study of follicular helper T cells after annual influenza vaccination. TCRdb's table, derived via immunoSEQ multiplex PCR, lists solely in-frame clones and lacks some. Among over 10,000 clones listed, about 80% were seen once. Time point of the sample: 2015-2016 season, pre-vaccination. The specimen comprised CXCR5+ CD38- circulating T follicular helper cells from blood, sampled on the day of influenza vaccination. Subset reported: circulating Tfh, non-naive CD4+CXCR5+PD-1+ (ICOS+CD38+ or ICOS-CD38-). The receptors shown here come from an adult who received the influenza vaccine.

CDR3 DNA: TGTGCCAGCAGTAAGACTAGCGGGGTTGAGCAGTTCTTC. It specifies CASSKTSGVEQFF. The chain has TRBV2 and TRBJ2-1, with 11 bases that match TRBD2. The CDR3 runs to 13 residues. Per the germline V gene, CDR1 is SNHLY and CDR2 is FYNNEI. V lost 5 bases, J lost 9 bases, and 3 bases stayed unmatched.

The J gene is TRBJ2-5, the V gene TRBV5-4, with D possibly being TRBD1 or TRBD2 (5 bases each). Trimming stripped 5 bases from V and 5 bases from J, with 16 bases between. CDR3 length: 14 amino acids. Germline CDR1 is SGHNT and CDR2 is YYREEE (reference sequence). As DNA, the CDR3 is TGTGCCAGCAGTCCGGGACCCTCCGATGAGACCCAGTACTTC. Protein product: CASSPGPSDETQYF.

V and J are TRBV7-3 and TRBJ2-5; maybe TRBD2 (7 bases). The CDR3 consists of 14 residues. CDR1 and CDR2 (germline): SGHTA, FQGTGA. V gave up 5 bases and J gave up 5 bases, with 15 bases separating them. CDR3 protein: CASSQRGGRETQYF. In DNA, the CDR3 is TGTGCCAGCAGCCAGAGGGGGGGACGGGAGACCCAGTACTTC.

The chain employs TRBV28 and TRBJ2-5; D gene unclear. The CDR3 is 13 amino acids. The germline V gene has CDR1 MDHEN and CDR2 SYDVKM. Trimming removed 3 bases from V and 2 bases from J, with 7 bases in between. The CDR3 here is CASSLGTQETQYF. The CDR3 DNA reads as TGTGCCAGCAGTTTGGGCACTCAAGAGACCCAGTACTTC.

This chain uses TRBV7-3 with TRBJ2-2, with 11 positions matching TRBD2. This CDR3 region has 14 residues. Unmatched junction bases numbered 2, after V lost 5 bases and J lost 6 bases. Germline values: CDR1 SGHTA, CDR2 FQGTGA. The CDR3 sequence is CASSRGLAAGELFF. The CDR3 DNA reads TGTGCCAGCAGCCGGGGACTAGCGGCCGGGGAGCTGTTTTTT. Combining the CDR3 with reference TRBV7-3 and TRBJ2-2 gives the whole variable domain GAGVSQTPSNKVTEKGKYVELRCDPISGHTALYWYRQSLGQGPEFLIYFQGTGAADDSGLPNDRFFAVRPEGSVSTLKIQRTERGDSAVYLCASSRGLAAGELFFGEGSRLTVL.

The chain links TRBV9 to TRBJ2-5; TRBD2 matches 7 bases. The CDR3 runs to 14 residues. V lost 2 bases, J lost 7 bases, and 8 bases stayed unmatched. Germline lookup yields CDR1 SGDLS and CDR2 YYNGEE. The DNA for the CDR3 is TGTGCCAGCAGCGTCAACCCTAGCGGCCCGACCCAGTACTTC. Translation gives CASSVNPSGPTQYF.

This sequence joins TRBV6-6 and TRBJ2-2; TRBD1 might be the D (6 bases). V dropped 5 bases and J dropped 3 bases, with 13 bases sitting between them. The CDR3 runs 15 residues. Germline CDR1 and CDR2: MNHNY and SVGAGI (reference sequence). As DNA, the CDR3 is TGTGCCAGCAGTCGGACCAGGGGACACACCGGGGAGCTGTTTTTT. It yields the protein CASSRTRGHTGELFF.

This clone has only a few counts. This chain uses TRBV4-2 with TRBJ2-7; maybe TRBD2 (6 bases). CDR1 and CDR2 (germline): LGHNA, YNFKEQ. CDR3 length equals 17 residues. Trimming stripped 1 base from V and 3 bases from J, with 19 bases between. This chain's CDR3 is CASSQGDSTEVLYEQYF. In DNA form, the CDR3 reads TGTGCCAGCAGCCAAGGGGACTCTACAGAGGTCCTCTACGAGCAGTACTTC.

The CDR3 bases are TGTGCCAGTAGTGTGACAGTTAACACTGAAGCTTTCTTT. As protein: CASSVTVNTEAFF. This sequence joins TRBV19 and TRBJ1-1, with D possibly being TRBD1 (5 bases). Between the trimmed V and J ends, which lost 5 bases and 2 bases, there was a span of 9 bases. Germline values: CDR1 LNHDA, CDR2 SQIVND (reference sequence). This CDR3 has 13 residues.

The chain couples TRBV6-6 to TRBJ1-6; 8 bases agree with TRBD1. The J segment lost 5 bases and the V segment lost 6 bases, leaving 6 bases of the junction unmatched. Germline CDR1 is MNHNY and CDR2 is SVGAGI (reference sequence). CDR3 length: 15 residues. Here the CDR3 reads CASRTPGGNNSPLHF. The DNA of the CDR3 is TGTGCCAGCAGGACCCCAGGGGGCAATAATTCACCCCTCCACTTT.

This clone was seen only a few times. The rearrangement joins TRBV7-2 to TRBJ2-2; 16 bases line up with TRBD2. The V segment lost 5 bases and the J segment 5 bases; nucleotides outside the gene matches: 8. The CDR3 loop spans 18 amino acids. Germline lookup yields CDR1 SGHTA and CDR2 FQGNSA. The CDR3 DNA reads as TGTGCCAGCAGCGACCCGGGACTAGCGGGGGGGCAAACCGGGGAGCTGTTTTTT. This translates into CASSDPGLAGGQTGELFF.

The chain links TRBV7-2 to TRBJ1-5; 8 bases align to TRBD1. V was clipped by 0 bases and J by 7 bases; unmatched bases: 2. Germline V CDR1 and CDR2: SGHTA, FQGNSA. CDR3 length: 14 residues. The DNA of the CDR3 is TGTGCCAGCAGCTTAGCGACAGGGGAACAGCCCCAGCATTTT. This gives the protein CASSLATGEQPQHF.

The chain employs TRBV9 and TRBJ2-1, with 9 bases matching TRBD2. V lost 4 bases and J lost 5; bases outside the gene matches: 7. Germline V CDR1 and CDR2: SGDLS, YYNGEE. The CDR3 is 15 residues long. CDR3 DNA sequence: TGTGCCAGCAGCCCGCGACTAGCGGCCGACAATGAGCAGTTCTTC. Its protein is CASSPRLAADNEQFF.

The gene calls are TRBV11-2 and TRBJ2-1; weak D call: TRBD2 (6 bases). V lost 5 bases and J lost 4, with 21 bases in between. The germline CDR1 and CDR2 sequences are SGHAT and FQNNGV. The CDR3 extends over 17 amino acids. CDR3 in amino acids: CASSTRQKEGKYNEQFF. CDR3 nucleotides: TGTGCCAGCAGCACCCGACAAAAGGAGGGTAAATACAATGAGCAGTTCTTC.

This clone was seen just once. This chain uses TRBV7-9 with TRBJ2-5; possibly TRBD1 for D (5 bases). Trimming took off 7 bases at V and 5 bases at J, with 14 bases between the two ends. Germline V gives CDR1 SEHNR, CDR2 FQNEAQ (reference sequence). The CDR3 length is 13 residues. DNA for the CDR3: TGTGCCAGCACCTCTAGGAAGGGGGAGACCCAGTACTTC. It yields the protein CASTSRKGETQYF.

This clone was recorded a few times. This chain uses TRBV2 with TRBJ1-1, with D possibly TRBD1 on 6 matching bases. Germline V lookup: CDR1 SNHLY, CDR2 FYNNEI. The CDR3 runs to 14 residues. V was trimmed by 6 bases and J by 0 bases, leaving 11 bases between them. CDR3 region: CASRDGQLNTEAFF. The CDR3 region has the DNA TGTGCCAGCAGGGATGGACAGCTGAACACTGAAGCTTTCTTT.

The chain has TRBV7-2 and TRBJ2-7; 9 bases map to TRBD1. The CDR3 is 15 residues long. Per germline, CDR1 SGHTA and CDR2 FQGNSA. J lost 3 bases, V lost 5 bases, and 8 bases had no gene match. CDR3 in amino acids: CASSPDRGTSYEQYF. The CDR3 DNA reads as TGTGCCAGCAGCCCTGACAGGGGGACCAGCTACGAGCAGTACTTC.

This chain joins TRBV2 and TRBJ2-7; 8 bases map to TRBD2. The CDR3 is 13 amino acids. Germline CDR1 SNHLY, CDR2 FYNNEI. Germline trimming cut 7 bases from V and 8 bases from J; bases unmatched to any gene: 10. CDR3 protein: CASTPNGGGQQYF. The CDR3, as DNA: TGTGCCAGCACCCCCAACGGGGGGGGCCAGCAGTACTTC.

V gene TRBV5-1 combines with J gene TRBJ2-3; 8 nucleotides agree with TRBD1. The CDR3 is 15 amino acids. Germline lookup yields CDR1 SGHRS and CDR2 YFSETQ. V dropped 5 bases and J dropped 2; count of bases not matched to a gene: 7. CDR3 protein: CASRPDRGNTDTQYF. CDR3 DNA: TGCGCCAGCAGGCCCGACAGGGGAAACACAGATACGCAGTATTTT. Variable domain in full (rest from reference TRBV5-1 and TRBJ2-3): KAGVTQTPRYLIKTRGQQVTLSCSPISGHRSVSWYQQTPGQGLQFLFEYFSETQRNKGNFPGRFSGRQFSNSRSEMNVSTLELGDSALYLCASRPDRGNTDTQYFGPGTRLTVL.

This clone was seen a few times. The chain recombines TRBV2 with TRBJ2-2, with D perhaps TRBD1 (6 bases). The CDR3 contains 14 residues. V lost 4 bases, J lost 3 bases, and 9 bases lay in between. Germline V gene data show CDR1 as SNHLY and CDR2 as FYNNEI. DNA for the CDR3: TGTGCCAGCAGTGGTGGACAGTACACCGGGGAGCTGTTTTTT. Translating it yields CASSGGQYTGELFF. The full variable domain, with the rest looked up from reference TRBV2 and TRBJ2-2, is EPEVTQTPSHQVTQMGQEVILRCVPISNHLYFYWYRQILGQKVEFLVSFYNNEISEKSEIFDDQFSVERPDGSNFTLKIRSTKLEDSAMYFCASSGGQYTGELFFGEGSRLTVL.

This clone came up once. The chain couples TRBV4-1 to TRBJ1-4; tentatively, D is TRBD1 (5 bases). The CDR3 extends over 16 amino acids. Germline lookup yields CDR1 MGHRA and CDR2 YSYEKL. Trimming took off 4 bases at V and 0 bases at J, with 12 bases between the two ends. This chain's CDR3 is CASSRGDSSTNEKLFF. CDR3 bases: TGCGCCAGCAGCCGAGGCGACAGTTCAACTAATGAAAAACTGTTTTTT.

A few counts support this clone. The rearrangement links TRBV9 to TRBJ1-6; TRBD1 might be the D (5 bases). The CDR3 sequence is 13 residues long. The V and J ends lost 5 bases and 10 bases respectively, with 13 bases between them. CDR1 is SGDLS, CDR2 YYNGEE, per germline. The CDR3: CASRSGEYSPLHF. The CDR3 nucleotides are TGTGCCAGCAGGTCGGGGGAGTACTCACCCCTCCACTTT.

V is TRBV6-1 and J is TRBJ2-1, with D tentatively TRBD2 (5 bases). The CDR3 sequence is 12 residues long. The V and J ends lost 5 bases and 10 bases respectively, with 12 bases between them. Per germline, CDR1 MNHNS and CDR2 SASEGT. This chain's CDR3 is CASSLPPGEQFF. The CDR3 nucleotides are TGTGCCAGCAGTTTACCACCGGGAGAGCAGTTCTTC.